This passage covers 4 T cell receptor beta chains from one sample sequenced in a study of CD8+CD57+ T cells in acquired aplastic anemia. TCR beta VDJ and CDR3 were profiled, and genomic DNA was the template. TCRdb re-analysed the reads in MiXCR, keeping a single row per CDR3 protein. This table has fewer than 200,000 distinct CDR3 sequences, roughly 50% appearing once. Flow cytometry had shown expanded CD8+CD57+ cells in the patients chosen for sequencing. The sample was sorted CD4+, CD8+, or CD8+CD57+ T cells (not recorded which) from PBMCs. The receptors shown here come from a human donor with aplastic anemia.

The chain recombines TRBV14 with TRBJ2-3, with 7 bases that match TRBD1. This CDR3 contains 16 residues. The V and J ends lost 3 bases and 1 base, in that order; junction bases with no gene match: 7. Germline CDR1 reads SGHDN; CDR2 reads FVKESK. CDR3 loop: CASSQLQGRGTDTQYF. DNA for the CDR3: TGTGCCAGCAGCCAGTTACAGGGGCGCGGCACAGATACGCAGTATTTT.

This clonotype was found many times. The chain carries TRBV12-3 or TRBV12-4 and TRBJ1-1; 7 bases are a match to TRBD1. J lost 0 bases, V lost 5 bases, and 9 bases had no gene match. The CDR3 loop spans 16 amino acids. The CDR3, as DNA: TGTGCCAGCAGTCGAGGGACAGCTTTTATGAACACTGAAGCTTTCTTT. Amino acids: CASSRGTAFMNTEAFF.

The genes are TRBV7-4 and TRBJ1-2; TRBD1 aligns across 9 bases. CDR3 length: 15 amino acids. Germline V gene sequence: CDR1 SGHVT, CDR2 SQSDAQ. J was trimmed by 1 base and V by 6 bases; bases with no gene match: 6. CDR3 region: CASRDRGGYNYGYTF. CDR3 DNA: TGTGCCAGCAGGGACAGGGGCGGGTATAACTATGGCTACACCTTC.

The sample holds many counts of this clonotype. The chain employs TRBV19 and TRBJ2-7, with 9 bases identical to TRBD1. Germline assignment: CDR1 LNHDA and CDR2 SQIVND (reference sequence). The J segment lost 3 bases and the V segment lost 4 bases, leaving 7 bases of the junction unmatched. This CDR3 is 15 amino acids long. DNA for the CDR3: TGTGCCAGTAGTAAATCCGGGACAGGGATCTACGAGCAGTACTTC. It translates to CASSKSGTGIYEQYF.